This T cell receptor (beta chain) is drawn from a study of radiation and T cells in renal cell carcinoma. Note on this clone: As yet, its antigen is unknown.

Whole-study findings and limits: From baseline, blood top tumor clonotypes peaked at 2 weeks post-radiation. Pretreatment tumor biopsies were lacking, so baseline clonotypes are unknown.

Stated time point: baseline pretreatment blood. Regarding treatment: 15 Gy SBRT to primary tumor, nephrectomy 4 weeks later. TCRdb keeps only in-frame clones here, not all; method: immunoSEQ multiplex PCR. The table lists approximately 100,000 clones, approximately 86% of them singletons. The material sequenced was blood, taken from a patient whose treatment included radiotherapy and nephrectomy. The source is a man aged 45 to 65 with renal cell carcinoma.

The CDR3 coding sequence is TGTGCCTGGAGCGTTGACCACACCGGGGAGCTGTTTTTT. This sequence encodes CAWSVDHTGELFF. This rearrangement joins TRBV30 to TRBJ2-2, with D hard to call. Germline CDR1 reads GTSNPN; CDR2 reads SVGIG (reference sequence). The CDR3 has 13 amino acids. Trimming left V 3 bases short and J 3 bases short, with 8 bases between.